This T cell receptor beta chain was found in a study of cytomegalovirus exposure and HLA in healthy donors. This clone showed up just a few times. Its antigen is undetermined. Germline CDR1 and CDR2: MRHNA and SNTAGT. V trimming: 0 bases; J trimming: 0 bases; junction bases outside the gene matches: 13. CDR3 length: 20 residues. PCR employed 60 Vbeta and 13 Jbeta primers. The table came from immunoSEQ multiplex PCR; TCRdb's copy has only in-frame clones and leaves some out. The sample comprises about 98,000 clones, about 81% of which are singletons, and 10% to 11% rests with the top ten. Study-level points and caveats: It was assumed in the presence/absence analyses that sequencing depth was roughly uniform across donors. For most TCR beta V segments, an earlier analysis put the productive rate at about 87% or about 30% of the time. An analysis that was carried out later associated fewer than 20,000 TCR beta sequences with HLA alleles at 0.05 false discovery rate. Solely CMV serostatus was available to characterize immune exposure.

This receptor was taken from a man aged 18-30 years in good health and CMV-seropositive. Input material: PBMCs. The V call is TRBV6-4, the J call TRBJ2-1; 8 nucleotides match TRBD2. CDR3 in amino acids: CASSDSVGAGAPSSYNEQFF. As DNA, the CDR3 is TGTGCCAGCAGTGACTCGGTGGGAGCGGGGGCGCCCAGCTCCTACAATGAGCAGTTCTTC.